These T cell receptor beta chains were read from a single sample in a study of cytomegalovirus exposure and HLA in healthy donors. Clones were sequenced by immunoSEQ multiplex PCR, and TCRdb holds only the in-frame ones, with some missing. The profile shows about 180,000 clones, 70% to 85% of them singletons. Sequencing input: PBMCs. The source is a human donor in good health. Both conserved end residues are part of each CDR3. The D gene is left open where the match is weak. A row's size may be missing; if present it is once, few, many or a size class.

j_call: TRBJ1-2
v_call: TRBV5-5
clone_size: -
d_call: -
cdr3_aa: CASSLVGGVNYGYTF
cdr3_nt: TGTGCCAGCAGCTTGGTCGGGGGGGTGAACTATGGCTACACCTTC

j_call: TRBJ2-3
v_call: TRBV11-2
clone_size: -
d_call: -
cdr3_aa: CASSLVSGSSTDTQYF
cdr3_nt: TGTGCCAGCAGCTTAGTCTCGGGGAGTAGCACAGATACGCAGTATTTT

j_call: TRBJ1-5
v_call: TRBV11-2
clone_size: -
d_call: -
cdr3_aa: CASSLGSRYSNQPQHF
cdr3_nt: TGTGCCAGCAGCTTAGGGTCCAGATATAGCAATCAGCCCCAGCATTTT

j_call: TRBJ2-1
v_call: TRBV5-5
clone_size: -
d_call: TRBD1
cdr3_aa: CASSPLPGQQTSNEQFF
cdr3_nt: TGTGCCAGCAGCCCACTTCCGGGACAGCAAACGTCCAATGAGCAGTTCTTC

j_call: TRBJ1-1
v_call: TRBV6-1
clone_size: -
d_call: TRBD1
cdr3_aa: CASSLTGRYTEAFF
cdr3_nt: TGTGCCAGCAGTCTGACAGGGAGGTACACTGAAGCTTTCTTT

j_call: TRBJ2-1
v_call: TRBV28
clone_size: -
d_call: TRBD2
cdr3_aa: CASPPSGATYNEQFF
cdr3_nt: TGTGCCAGTCCCCCCAGCGGGGCGACCTACAATGAGCAGTTCTTC

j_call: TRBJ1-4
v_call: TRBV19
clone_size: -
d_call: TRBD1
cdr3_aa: CASSNKTGVYEKLFF
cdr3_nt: TGTGCCAGTAGCAATAAGACAGGGGTTTATGAAAAACTGTTTTTT

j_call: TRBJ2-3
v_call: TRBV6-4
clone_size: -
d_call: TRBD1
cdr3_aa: CASSSGGRTDTQYF
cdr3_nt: TGTGCCAGCAGTTCAGGGGGCCGCACAGATACGCAGTATTTT

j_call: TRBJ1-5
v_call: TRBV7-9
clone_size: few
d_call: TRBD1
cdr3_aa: CASSENRGQPQHF
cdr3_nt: TGTGCCAGCAGCGAAAACAGGGGTCAGCCCCAGCATTTT

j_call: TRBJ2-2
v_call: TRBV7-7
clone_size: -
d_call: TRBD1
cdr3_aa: CASGTDNTGELFF
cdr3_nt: TGTGCTAGTGGGACAGATAACACCGGGGAGCTGTTTTTT

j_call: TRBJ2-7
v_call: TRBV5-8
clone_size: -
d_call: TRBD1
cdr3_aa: CASTRKTGVPSYEQYF
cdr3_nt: TGTGCCAGCACCAGGAAAACAGGGGTACCGTCCTACGAGCAGTACTTC

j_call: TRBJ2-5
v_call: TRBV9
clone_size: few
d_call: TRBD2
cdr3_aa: CASSVRSGSGGRETQYF
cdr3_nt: TGTGCCAGCAGCGTACGATCAGGTAGCGGGGGGAGAGAGACCCAGTACTTC

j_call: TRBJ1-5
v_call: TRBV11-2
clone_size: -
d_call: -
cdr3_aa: CASSWGGQNNQPQHF
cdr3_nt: TGTGCCAGCAGTTGGGGGGGGCAGAACAATCAGCCCCAGCATTTT

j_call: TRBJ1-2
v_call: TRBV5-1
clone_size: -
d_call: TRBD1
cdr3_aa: CASSLPRGTGYGYTF
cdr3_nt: TGCGCCAGCAGCTTGCCTAGGGGGACAGGCTATGGCTACACCTTC

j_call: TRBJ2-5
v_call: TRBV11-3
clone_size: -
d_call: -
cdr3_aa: CASSPWTDQETQYF
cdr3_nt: TGTGCCAGCAGCCCGTGGACAGACCAAGAGACCCAGTACTTC

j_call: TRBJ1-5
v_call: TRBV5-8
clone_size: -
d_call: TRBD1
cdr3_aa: CASSLMFGTGYSNQPQHF
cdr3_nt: TGTGCCAGCAGCTTGATGTTCGGGACAGGGTATAGCAATCAGCCCCAGCATTTT

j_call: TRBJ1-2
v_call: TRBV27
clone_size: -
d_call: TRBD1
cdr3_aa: CASSPSAGQGHYGYTF
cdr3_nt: TGTGCCAGCAGTCCCAGCGCGGGACAGGGGCACTATGGCTACACCTTC

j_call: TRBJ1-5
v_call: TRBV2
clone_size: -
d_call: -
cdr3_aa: CASSAGSQPQHF
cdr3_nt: TGTGCCAGCAGCGCCGGGTCTCAGCCCCAGCATTTT

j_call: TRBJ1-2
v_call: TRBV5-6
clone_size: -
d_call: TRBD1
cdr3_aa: CASSAGTGASNYGYTF
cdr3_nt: TGTGCCAGCAGCGCCGGGACAGGGGCCTCTAACTATGGCTACACCTTC

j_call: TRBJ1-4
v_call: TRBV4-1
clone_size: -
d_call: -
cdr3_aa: CASSQGRGRSRTNEKLFF
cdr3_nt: TGCGCCAGCAGCCAAGGCAGGGGAAGGAGTAGGACTAATGAAAAACTGTTTTTT

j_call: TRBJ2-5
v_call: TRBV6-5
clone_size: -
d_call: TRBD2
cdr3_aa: CASSYGRGQETQYF
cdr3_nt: TGTGCCAGCAGTTACGGGCGGGGGCAAGAGACCCAGTACTTC

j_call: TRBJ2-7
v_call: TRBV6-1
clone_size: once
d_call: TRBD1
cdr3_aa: CASSNRDRALGQYF
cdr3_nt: TGTGCCAGCAGCAACCGGGACAGGGCCTTGGGGCAGTACTTC

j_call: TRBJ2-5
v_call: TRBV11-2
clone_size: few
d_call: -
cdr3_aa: CASSLGGGIQETQYF
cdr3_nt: TGTGCCAGCAGCCTCGGTGGGGGGATTCAAGAGACCCAGTACTTC

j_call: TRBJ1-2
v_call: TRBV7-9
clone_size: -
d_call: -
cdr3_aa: CASSTPLKRLDVYGYTF
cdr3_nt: TGTGCCAGCAGCACTCCTCTGAAGCGGCTAGACGTCTATGGCTACACCTTC

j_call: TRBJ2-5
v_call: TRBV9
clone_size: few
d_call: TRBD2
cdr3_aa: CASSVSTSGAGQETQYF
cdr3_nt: TGTGCCAGCAGCGTCTCGACTAGCGGGGCGGGCCAAGAGACCCAGTACTTC

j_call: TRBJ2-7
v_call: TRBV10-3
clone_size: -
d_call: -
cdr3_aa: CAISDRTTYEQYF
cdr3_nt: TGTGCCATCAGTGATAGGACAACCTACGAGCAGTACTTC

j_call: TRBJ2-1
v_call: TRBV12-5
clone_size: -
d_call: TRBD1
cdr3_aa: CASGIRQGNNEQFF
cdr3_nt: TGTGCTAGTGGAATCCGACAGGGAAACAATGAGCAGTTCTTC

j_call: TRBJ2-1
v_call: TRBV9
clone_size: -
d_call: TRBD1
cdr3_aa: CASSVGIERQGSYNEQFF
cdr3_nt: TGTGCCAGCAGCGTAGGGATCGAAAGACAGGGGTCCTACAATGAGCAGTTCTTC

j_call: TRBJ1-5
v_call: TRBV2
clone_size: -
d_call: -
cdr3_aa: CASRTDYSNQPQHF
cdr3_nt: TGTGCCAGCAGGACTGACTATAGCAATCAGCCCCAGCATTTT

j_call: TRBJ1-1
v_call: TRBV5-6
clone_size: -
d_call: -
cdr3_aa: CASSLAGGEAFF
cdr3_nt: TGTGCCAGCAGCTTGGCCGGGGGGGAAGCTTTCTTT

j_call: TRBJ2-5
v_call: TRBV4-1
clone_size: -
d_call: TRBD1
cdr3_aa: CASSKQGSGETQYF
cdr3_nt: TGCGCCAGCAGCAAACAGGGGTCGGGAGAGACCCAGTACTTC

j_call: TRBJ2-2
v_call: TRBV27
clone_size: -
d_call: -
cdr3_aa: CASRTGWNTGELFF
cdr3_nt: TGTGCCAGCAGGACAGGTTGGAACACCGGGGAGCTGTTTTTT

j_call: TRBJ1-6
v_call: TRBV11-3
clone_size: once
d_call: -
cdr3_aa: CASSLRGGDSPLHF
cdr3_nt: TGTGCCAGCAGCTTAAGAGGGGGGGATTCACCCCTCCACTTT

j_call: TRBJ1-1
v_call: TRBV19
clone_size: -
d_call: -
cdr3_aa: CASSIPAGNTEAFF
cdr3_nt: TGTGCCAGTAGTATTCCCGCGGGGAACACTGAAGCTTTCTTT

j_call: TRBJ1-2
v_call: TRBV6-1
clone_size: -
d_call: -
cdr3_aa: CASSVTGLPNYGYPF
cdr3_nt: TGTGCCAGCAGTGTAACAGGGTTACCCAACTATGGCTACCCCTTC

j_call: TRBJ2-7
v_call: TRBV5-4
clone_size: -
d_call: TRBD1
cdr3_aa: CASSPRGQGVGEQYF
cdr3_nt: TGTGCCAGCAGCCCCCGGGGACAGGGGGTCGGCGAGCAGTACTTC

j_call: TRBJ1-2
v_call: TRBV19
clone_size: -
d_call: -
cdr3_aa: CASSMGLARGGYTF
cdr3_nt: TGTGCCAGTAGTATGGGTCTTGCTAGGGGCGGCTACACCTTC

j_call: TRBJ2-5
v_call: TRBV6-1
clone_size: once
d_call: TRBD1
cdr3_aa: CASSETLDREIQETQYF
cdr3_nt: TGTGCCAGCAGTGAAACCCTGGACAGGGAGATCCAAGAGACCCAGTACTTC

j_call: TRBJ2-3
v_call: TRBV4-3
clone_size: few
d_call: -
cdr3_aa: CASSRAGPSTDTQYF
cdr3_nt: TGCGCCAGCAGCCGCGCGGGACCTAGCACAGATACGCAGTATTTT

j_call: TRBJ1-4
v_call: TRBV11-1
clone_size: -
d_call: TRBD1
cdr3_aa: CASSLKGQGNEKLFF
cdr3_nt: TGTGCCAGCAGCTTAAAGGGACAGGGGAACGAAAAACTGTTTTTT

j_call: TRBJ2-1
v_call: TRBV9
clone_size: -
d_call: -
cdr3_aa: CASSVVTGPYNEQFF
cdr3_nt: TGTGCCAGCAGCGTAGTCACAGGACCTTACAATGAGCAGTTCTTC

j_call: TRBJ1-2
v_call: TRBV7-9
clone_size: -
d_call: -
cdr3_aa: CASSPLGGNGYTF
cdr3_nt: TGTGCCAGCAGCCCCCTAGGAGGGAATGGCTACACCTTC

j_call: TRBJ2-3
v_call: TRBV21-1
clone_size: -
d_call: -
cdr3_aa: CASSKGEQGETDTQYF
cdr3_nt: TGTGCCAGCAGCAAAGGGGAACAGGGAGAGACAGATACGCAGTATTTT

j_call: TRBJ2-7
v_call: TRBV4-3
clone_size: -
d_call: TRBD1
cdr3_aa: CASSQDRDRGPYEQYF
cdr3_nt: TGCGCCAGCAGCCAAGATAGGGACAGGGGGCCCTACGAGCAGTACTTC